This paragraph reports one TCR beta chain. Data came from immunoSEQ multiplex PCR; TCRdb stores just in-frame clones and leaves some out. The data hold 50,000 to 65,000 clones, with roughly 91% observed a single time. Trimming took off 8 bases at V and 2 bases at J, with 15 bases between the two ends. The V gene's germline CDR1 is LNHDA and CDR2 SQIVND (reference sequence). The CDR3 loop spans 14 amino acids. This sample was included in a study of T cell changes during pregnancy in multiple sclerosis. The sample was peripheral blood, taken in the second trimester of pregnancy. The chain carries TRBV19 and TRBJ1-1; the D is unclear. The receptor's source is a female donor with multiple sclerosis, enrolled in a pregnancy study. CDR3 protein: CASRYTVSNTEAFF. The CDR3 DNA follows: TGTGCCAGTCGTTATACGGTATCAAACACTGAAGCTTTCTTT.